Presented here are 27 T cell receptor beta chains from one specimen sequenced in a study of neoadjuvant nivolumab and ipilimumab in lung cancer. TCRdb keeps only in-frame clones here, not all; method: immunoSEQ multiplex PCR. The repertoire consists of 7,000 or so clones, with approximately 79% occurring once and the leading ten covering 3.5% to 5%. The sample here was tumor tissue, taken after neoadjuvant nivolumab, alone or with ipilimumab, at or shortly before surgery. Source of these receptors: an adult with non-small cell lung cancer.

The CDR3 spells CASSEGRNVYSNQPQHF. Here the CDR3 DNA reads TGTGCCAGCAGTGAAGGCAGGAACGTATATAGCAATCAGCCCCAGCATTTT. The rearrangement joins TRBV6-1 to TRBJ1-5, with no clear D. The germline V gene encodes CDR1 MNHNS and CDR2 SASEGT. The length of the CDR3 is 17 residues. V was trimmed by 1 base and J by 0 bases, leaving 13 bases between them.

The chain joins TRBV10-3 to TRBJ2-2, with no clear D. Trimming left V 0 bases short and J 5 bases short, with 13 bases between. This CDR3 is 16 amino acids long. Germline values: CDR1 ENHRY, CDR2 SYGVKD. The CDR3 nucleotides are TGTGCCATCAGTGAGTCGGGGATAGCAGGAACCGGGGAGCTGTTTTTT. Translating it yields CAISESGIAGTGELFF.

This chain links TRBV5-1 with TRBJ2-2, with D hard to call. With 0 bases removed from V and 6 bases from J, the gap between germline ends came to 9 bases. Germline V gene sequence: CDR1 SGHRS, CDR2 YFSETQ. This CDR3 comprises 14 residues. Written as DNA, the CDR3 is TGCGCCAGCAGCTTGGAAAGGATCCCCGGGGAGCTGTTTTTT. Protein sequence: CASSLERIPGELFF.

This chain connects TRBV15 to TRBJ2-1; 9 nucleotides line up with TRBD2. V gave up 5 bases and J gave up 9 bases; unmatched junction bases: 8. This CDR3 is 14 amino acids long. Germline V gene data show CDR1 as LNHNV and CDR2 as YYDKDF (reference sequence). The CDR3 DNA reads as TGTGCCACCAGCTTACGCGGGAGGGAAGGTGAGCAGTTCTTC. It specifies CATSLRGREGEQFF.

The chain recombines TRBV5-1 with TRBJ2-7, with 9 bases identical to TRBD1. The germline V gene encodes CDR1 SGHRS and CDR2 YFSETQ. V gave up 2 bases and J gave up 4 bases; unmatched junction bases: 4. The CDR3 contains 14 residues. The CDR3 coding sequence is TGCGCCAGCAGCTTACTCGGACAGGGGTACGAGCAGTACTTC. It encodes CASSLLGQGYEQYF. Supplemented by reference TRBV5-1 and TRBJ2-7, the full variable domain reads KAGVTQTPRYLIKTRGQQVTLSCSPISGHRSVSWYQQTPGQGLQFLFEYFSETQRNKGNFPGRFSGRQFSNSRSEMNVSTLELGDSALYLCASSLLGQGYEQYFGPGTRLTVT.

The V and J genes are TRBV5-1 and TRBJ1-2; D possibly corresponds to TRBD1 (6 bases). Trimming pared 0 bases from V and 2 bases from J, leaving 14 bases between. The CDR3 is 16 amino acids. Looked up from germline, CDR1 is SGHRS and CDR2 is YFSETQ. CDR3 protein: CASSLGTASQNYGYTF. CDR3 nucleotides: TGCGCCAGCAGCTTGGGGACAGCCTCTCAAAACTATGGCTACACCTTC.

In its sample, this clone was seen once. CDR3 region: CTSSQDDRSAAGDTDTQYF. The CDR3, as DNA: TGCACCAGCAGCCAAGATGACAGGAGTGCAGCGGGGGACACAGATACGCAGTATTTT. The chain combines TRBV1 with TRBJ2-3; the table's D call, TRBD2, was not checked against the DNA. TRBV1 corresponds to a pseudogene. CDR3 length equals 19 residues.

The chain uses TRBV7-8 and TRBJ1-2, with D hard to call. CDR3 length: 13 residues. The germline V gene encodes CDR1 SGHVS and CDR2 FQNEAQ. Trimming removed 5 bases from V and 8 bases from J, with 15 bases in between. The CDR3 region is CASSLDGRRGYTF. CDR3 coding DNA: TGTGCCAGCAGCCTAGATGGGAGGCGCGGCTACACCTTC.

J is TRBJ2-7 and V is TRBV6-1; tentative D call: TRBD1 (6 bases). V lost 2 bases and J 0 bases, leaving 8 bases between the germline ends. The CDR3 extends over 14 amino acids. Germline CDR1 MNHNS, CDR2 SASEGT. This CDR3 reads CASSEQGSSYEQYF. The CDR3 nucleotides read TGTGCCAGCAGTGAACAGGGGAGCTCCTACGAGCAGTACTTC.

This rearrangement joins TRBV5-6 to TRBJ2-7; D unresolved. The germline V and J ends were trimmed by 5 bases and 1 base, with 16 bases remaining between them. The CDR3 contains 15 residues. CDR1 is SGHDT and CDR2 is YYEEEE in the germline V gene. The CDR3, as DNA: TGTGCCAGCAGTTCACTCGATAGGTCTTCCTACGAGCAGTACTTC. Translated, it gives CASSSLDRSSYEQYF.

The chain links TRBV25-1 to TRBJ2-1; D possibly uses TRBD1 or TRBD2 (7 bases each). Trimming pared 1 base from V and 4 bases from J, leaving 14 bases between. This CDR3 has 16 amino acids. CDR1 MGHDK and CDR2 SYGVNS come from the germline V gene. CDR3 loop: CASSESGGVPYNEQFF. The DNA for the CDR3 is TGTGCCAGCAGTGAATCAGGGGGGGTCCCTTACAATGAGCAGTTCTTC.

This chain links TRBV6-1 with TRBJ2-7; D remains ambiguous. V gave up 7 bases and J gave up 5 bases, with 9 bases separating them. The CDR3 is 11 amino acids. Germline CDR1 reads MNHNS; CDR2 reads SASEGT. This CDR3 reads CASTADHEQYF. In DNA form, the CDR3 reads TGTGCCAGCACCGCCGACCACGAGCAGTACTTC.

The V and J genes are TRBV6-1 and TRBJ2-7; TRBD1 matches 8 bases. The CDR3 sequence is 13 residues long. Germline CDR1 reads MNHNS; CDR2 reads SASEGT. V shed 5 bases, J shed 2 bases, and the junction held 2 bases outside the gene matches. The CDR3 loop is CASSRQGPYEQYF. CDR3 DNA: TGTGCCAGCAGTCGACAGGGGCCCTACGAGCAGTACTTC.

This clone was observed a handful of times. CDR3: CASRPNRNTEAFF. CDR3 sequence (DNA): TGTGCCAGCAGACCGAACAGGAACACTGAAGCTTTCTTT. The genes are TRBV6-6 and TRBJ1-1; D not resolved. Between the trimmed V and J ends, which lost 6 bases and 1 base, there was a span of 9 bases. The CDR3 runs to 13 residues. Germline lookup yields CDR1 MNHNY and CDR2 SVGAGI (reference sequence).

V gene TRBV19 combines with J gene TRBJ1-1; D unclear. The CDR3 is 12 amino acids. Germline CDR1 reads LNHDA; CDR2 reads SQIVND (reference sequence). V lost 5 bases and J 0 bases, leaving 4 bases between the germline ends. This CDR3 is CASSRMNTEAFF. The CDR3 DNA reads as TGTGCCAGTAGTCGGATGAACACTGAAGCTTTCTTT.

V gene TRBV7-8 combines with J gene TRBJ2-1, with 9 bases fitting TRBD1. This CDR3 has 12 residues. Trimming removed 5 bases from V and 14 bases from J; junction bases left unmatched: 7. Per the germline V gene, CDR1 is SGHVS and CDR2 is FQNEAQ. The CDR3 DNA reads TGTGCCAGCAGCATGGGGGACAGGGAAGAGTTCTTC. Amino acid sequence: CASSMGDREEFF.

The V gene is TRBV6-5, the J gene TRBJ1-5; a weak D match, TRBD1 (5 bases). Deletions cut 6 bases from V and 2 bases from J, with 8 bases between. Germline values: CDR1 MNHEY, CDR2 SVGAGI. This CDR3 is built from 13 residues. For the CDR3, the DNA is TGTGCCAGCAGGGGGGTACGCAATCAGCCCCAGCATTTT. This encodes CASRGVRNQPQHF.

This chain joins TRBV6-5 and TRBJ2-1; D gene unclear. This CDR3 is 14 amino acids long. V lost 8 bases and J 8 bases, leaving 19 bases between the germline ends. Germline values: CDR1 MNHEY, CDR2 SVGAGI. The CDR3 protein is CASPYKAPRDEQFF. The CDR3 coding sequence is TGTGCCAGCCCTTACAAAGCCCCTAGGGATGAGCAGTTCTTC.

This sequence joins TRBV7-2 and TRBJ2-3; 14 positions agree with TRBD2. Germline values: CDR1 SGHTA, CDR2 FQGNSA. Trimming removed 1 base from V and 4 bases from J; junction bases left unmatched: 7. This CDR3 comprises 18 residues. The CDR3 sequence is CASSLEGRTSGRSDTQYF. In DNA form, the CDR3 reads TGTGCCAGCAGCTTAGAAGGGAGGACTAGCGGGAGGTCAGATACGCAGTATTTT. The full variable domain, with the rest looked up from reference TRBV7-2 and TRBJ2-3, is GAGVSQSPSNKVTEKGKDVELRCDPISGHTALYWYRQSLGQGLEFLIYFQGNSAPDKSGLPSDRFSAERTGGSVSTLTIQRTQQEDSAVYLCASSLEGRTSGRSDTQYFGPGTRLTVL.

This clone was counted between two and nine times. The V gene is TRBV10-3, the J gene TRBJ1-5, with D unclear. The V and J ends lost 0 bases and 0 bases respectively, with 9 bases between them. The V gene's germline CDR1 is ENHRY and CDR2 SYGVKD. The CDR3 covers 16 residues. CDR3: CAISESTPSSNQPQHF. The CDR3 bases are TGTGCCATCAGTGAGTCTACCCCCAGTAGCAATCAGCCCCAGCATTTT.

The chain employs TRBV18 and TRBJ2-3, with D possibly TRBD1 on 5 matching bases. The germline V gene encodes CDR1 KGHSH and CDR2 LQKENI. CDR3 length equals 13 residues. V lost 6 bases, J lost 0 bases, and 7 bases lay in between. The chain's CDR3 is CASSQGSTDTQYF. In nucleotides, the CDR3 is TGTGCCAGCTCCCAGGGTAGCACAGATACGCAGTATTTT.

CDR3 residues: CASTPGGGGYNEQFF. The DNA for the CDR3 is TGCGCCAGCACCCCAGGCGGAGGAGGGTACAATGAGCAGTTCTTC. The chain employs TRBV5-1 and TRBJ2-1, with D maybe TRBD2 (6 bases). Trimming removed 6 bases at V and 4 bases at J, with 17 bases between. Germline loops: CDR1 SGHRS, CDR2 YFSETQ. The CDR3 spans 15 residues.

The chain is built from TRBV15 and TRBJ2-7; D may be TRBD2 (6 bases). The CDR3 runs to 15 residues. Germline CDR1 and CDR2: LNHNV and YYDKDF (reference sequence). V dropped 4 bases and J dropped 4 bases, with 17 bases sitting between them. The CDR3 loop reads CATSILAGTAYEQYF. The DNA for the CDR3 is TGTGCCACCAGCATCCTGGCGGGGACCGCATACGAGCAGTACTTC.

The rearrangement links TRBV5-4 to TRBJ1-2, with TRBD1 identical over 7 bases. Losses at the gene ends were 4 bases for V and 3 bases for J; bases not matched to a gene: 12. Germline V CDR1 and CDR2: SGHNT, YYREEE (reference sequence). The CDR3 contains 16 residues. CDR3 nucleotide sequence: TGTGCCAGCAGCCCCGAGGGGGCAGCTACAGACTATGGCTACACCTTC. This encodes CASSPEGAATDYGYTF.

This clone was found once. The rearrangement joins TRBV4-1 to TRBJ1-4, with TRBD1 matching 8 bases. V lost 0 bases to trimming and J lost 2 bases; unmatched junction nucleotides: 11. CDR1 and CDR2 from the germline V gene are MGHRA and YSYEKL. CDR3 length: 19 residues. CDR3 bases: TGCGCCAGCAGCCAAGATTACAGGGACCCAGGGGGCACTAATGAAAAACTGTTTTTT. It yields the protein CASSQDYRDPGGTNEKLFF.

This chain connects TRBV7-3 to TRBJ2-1; 12 nucleotides match TRBD2. The trim removed 4 bases at V and 6 bases at J, leaving 7 bases unmatched. The CDR3 spans 16 residues. CDR1 and CDR2 (germline): SGHTA, FQGTGA. The CDR3: CASSSPLAGGGNEQFF. The CDR3 bases are TGTGCCAGCAGCTCCCCTCTAGCGGGAGGGGGCAATGAGCAGTTCTTC.

V is TRBV27 and J is TRBJ1-2, with a possible D match to TRBD1 (6 bases). The CDR3 contains 13 residues. The germline V and J ends were trimmed by 7 bases and 6 bases, with 15 bases remaining between them. Germline values: CDR1 MNHEY, CDR2 SMNVEV (reference sequence). In DNA form, the CDR3 reads TGTGCCAGCAAAACCCACAGGGACCATGGCTACACCTTC. Translating gives CASKTHRDHGYTF.